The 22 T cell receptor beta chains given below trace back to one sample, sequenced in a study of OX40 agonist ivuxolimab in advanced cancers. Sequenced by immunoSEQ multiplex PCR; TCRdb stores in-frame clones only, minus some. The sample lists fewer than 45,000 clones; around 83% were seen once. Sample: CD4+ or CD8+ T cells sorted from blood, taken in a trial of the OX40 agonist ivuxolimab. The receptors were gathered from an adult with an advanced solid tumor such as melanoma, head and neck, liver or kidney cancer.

The CDR3 DNA is TGTGCCAGCAGCTCCGGGACTCTAAGTCCTTCCACAGATACGCAGTATTTT. The encoded protein is CASSSGTLSPSTDTQYF. This chain connects TRBV7-2 to TRBJ2-3, with D possibly being TRBD2 (6 bases). V lost 4 bases and J lost 2, with 19 bases in between. Germline CDR1 SGHTA, CDR2 FQGNSA. The CDR3 is 17 amino acids.

CDR3 protein: CASSIPSRGLNTEAFF. Here the CDR3 DNA reads TGTGCCAGTAGTATTCCCTCGCGGGGGCTGAACACTGAAGCTTTCTTT. The chain uses TRBV19 and TRBJ1-1; D perhaps matches TRBD1 (6 bases). V lost 3 bases, J lost 0 bases, and 14 bases lay in between. The CDR3 extends over 16 amino acids. Germline lookup yields CDR1 LNHDA and CDR2 SQIVND (reference sequence). Full variable domain (missing parts from reference TRBV19 and TRBJ1-1): DGGITQSPKYLFRKEGQNVTLSCEQNLNHDAMYWYRQDPGQGLRLIYYSQIVNDFQKGDIAEGYSVSREKKESFPLTVTSAQKNPTAFYLCASSIPSRGLNTEAFFGQGTRLTVV.

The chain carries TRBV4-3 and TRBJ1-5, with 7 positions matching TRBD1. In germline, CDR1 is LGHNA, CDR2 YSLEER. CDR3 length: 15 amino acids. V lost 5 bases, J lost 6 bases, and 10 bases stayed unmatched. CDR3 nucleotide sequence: TGCGCCAGCAGCTCCGACTCCAGGGGGGGTCAGCCCCAGCATTTT. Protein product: CASSSDSRGGQPQHF.

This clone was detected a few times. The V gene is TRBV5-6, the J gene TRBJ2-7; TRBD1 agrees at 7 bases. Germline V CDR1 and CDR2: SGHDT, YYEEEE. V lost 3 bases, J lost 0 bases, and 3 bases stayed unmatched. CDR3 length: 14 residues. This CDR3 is CASSSGGSSYEQYF. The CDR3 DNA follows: TGTGCCAGCAGCTCAGGGGGATCCTCCTACGAGCAGTACTTC.

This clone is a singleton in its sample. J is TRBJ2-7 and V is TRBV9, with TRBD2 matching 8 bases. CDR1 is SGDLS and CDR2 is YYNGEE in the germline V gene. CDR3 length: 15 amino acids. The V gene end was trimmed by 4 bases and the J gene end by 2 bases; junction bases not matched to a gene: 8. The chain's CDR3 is CASSTRGGRAYEQYF. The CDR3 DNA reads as TGTGCCAGCAGCACCCGGGGGGGCAGGGCCTACGAGCAGTACTTC.

The CDR3 nucleotides are TGTGCCAGTAGTCCGCAGGGGGTTGAAGCTTTCTTT. It specifies CASSPQGVEAFF. V usage is TRBV19 and J usage is TRBJ1-1; 7 nucleotides agree with TRBD1. The CDR3 spans 12 residues. The V and J ends lost 5 bases and 7 bases, in that order; junction bases with no gene match: 4. Germline assignment: CDR1 LNHDA and CDR2 SQIVND (reference sequence).

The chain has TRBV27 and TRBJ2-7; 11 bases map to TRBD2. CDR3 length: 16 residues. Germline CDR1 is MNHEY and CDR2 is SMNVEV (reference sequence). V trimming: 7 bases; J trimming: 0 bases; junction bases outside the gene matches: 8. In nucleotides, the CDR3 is TGTGCCAGCAAAGGACTAGCGGGTCAAAACTCCTACGAGCAGTACTTC. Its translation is CASKGLAGQNSYEQYF.

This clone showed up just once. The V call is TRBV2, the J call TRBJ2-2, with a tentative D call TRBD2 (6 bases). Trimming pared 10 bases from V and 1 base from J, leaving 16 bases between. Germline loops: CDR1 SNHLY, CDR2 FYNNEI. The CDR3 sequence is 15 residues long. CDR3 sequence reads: CATPRLGGNTGELFF. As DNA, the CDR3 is TGTGCCACTCCTCGACTAGGTGGGAACACCGGGGAGCTGTTTTTT.

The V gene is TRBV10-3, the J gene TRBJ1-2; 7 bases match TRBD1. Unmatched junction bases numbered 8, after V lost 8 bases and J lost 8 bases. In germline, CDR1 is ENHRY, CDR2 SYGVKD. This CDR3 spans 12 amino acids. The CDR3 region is CAIPQGGGGYTF. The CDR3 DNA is TGTGCCATCCCCCAGGGGGGAGGAGGCTACACCTTC.

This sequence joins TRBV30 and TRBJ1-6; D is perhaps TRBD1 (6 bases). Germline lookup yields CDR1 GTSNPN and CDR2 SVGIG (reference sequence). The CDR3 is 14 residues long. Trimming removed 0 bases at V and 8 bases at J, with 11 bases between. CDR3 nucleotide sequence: TGTGCCTGGAGTGTAGGTACAGGGTATTCACCCCTCCACTTT. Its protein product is CAWSVGTGYSPLHF.

The chain's CDR3 is CATLSGFGTEAFF. Written as DNA, the CDR3 is TGTGCCACCCTCTCGGGATTCGGCACTGAAGCTTTCTTT. The V and J genes are TRBV6-5 and TRBJ1-1; D unclear. From germline, CDR1 is MNHEY and CDR2 SVGAGI. Trimming shortened V by 10 bases and J by 4 bases, and 16 bases separated the two germline ends. The CDR3 is made up of 13 amino acids.

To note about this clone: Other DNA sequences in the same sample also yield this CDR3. The CDR3 is CASSQDGGQGNIQYF. CDR3 DNA sequence: TGCGCCAGCAGCCAAGATGGGGGCCAGGGAAACATTCAGTACTTC. The genes are TRBV4-3 and TRBJ2-4, with D possibly matching TRBD1 (6 bases). V lost 0 bases to trimming and J lost 6 bases, with 12 bases between them. CDR3 length equals 15 residues. In germline, CDR1 is LGHNA, CDR2 YSLEER.

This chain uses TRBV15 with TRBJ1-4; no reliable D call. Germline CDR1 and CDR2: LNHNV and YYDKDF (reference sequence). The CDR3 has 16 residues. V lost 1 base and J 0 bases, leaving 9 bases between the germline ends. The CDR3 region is CATSRVTGATNEKLFF. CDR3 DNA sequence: TGTGCCACCAGCAGAGTTACGGGAGCAACTAATGAAAAACTGTTTTTT.

CDR3 loop: CASITTGTGAYGYTF. CDR3 nucleotide sequence: TGTGCCAGTATCACAACCGGGACAGGGGCCTATGGCTACACCTTC. V is TRBV19 and J is TRBJ1-2; TRBD1 agrees at 10 bases. CDR1 is LNHDA, CDR2 SQIVND, per germline (reference sequence). This CDR3 is built from 15 residues. V gave up 7 bases and J gave up 4 bases; unmatched junction bases: 9.

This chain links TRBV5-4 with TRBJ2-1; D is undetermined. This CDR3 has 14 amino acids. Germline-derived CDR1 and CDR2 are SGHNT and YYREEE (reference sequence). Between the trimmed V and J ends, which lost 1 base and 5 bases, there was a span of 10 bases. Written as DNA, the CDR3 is TGTGCCAGCAGCTTGAGTTGGTCGAACAATGAGCAGTTCTTC. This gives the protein CASSLSWSNNEQFF.

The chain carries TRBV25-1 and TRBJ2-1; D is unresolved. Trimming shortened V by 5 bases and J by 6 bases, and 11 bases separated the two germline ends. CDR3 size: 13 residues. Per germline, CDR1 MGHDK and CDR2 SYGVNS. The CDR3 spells CASSHGPFNEQFF. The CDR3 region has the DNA TGTGCCAGCAGTCACGGCCCATTCAATGAGCAGTTCTTC.

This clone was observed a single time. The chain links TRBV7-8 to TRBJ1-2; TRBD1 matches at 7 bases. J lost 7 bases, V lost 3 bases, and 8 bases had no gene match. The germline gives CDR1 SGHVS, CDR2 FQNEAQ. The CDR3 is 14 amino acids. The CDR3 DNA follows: TGTGCCAGCAGCTTGGGACAGCTTGTGGCTGGCTACACCTTC. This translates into CASSLGQLVAGYTF.

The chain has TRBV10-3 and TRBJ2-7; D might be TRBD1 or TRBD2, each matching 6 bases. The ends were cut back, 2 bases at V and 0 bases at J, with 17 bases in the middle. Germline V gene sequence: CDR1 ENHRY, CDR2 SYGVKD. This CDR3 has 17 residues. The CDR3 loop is CAISEGGLGGPSYEQYF. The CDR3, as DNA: TGTGCCATCAGTGAGGGCGGGTTGGGGGGCCCCTCCTACGAGCAGTACTTC.

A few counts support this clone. CDR3 nucleotides: TGTGCCAGCAGCCAAGAGGTACAGCTTAGCAATCAGCCCCAGCATTTT. This translates into CASSQEVQLSNQPQHF. V and J are TRBV4-2 and TRBJ1-5; D is unresolved. This CDR3 comprises 16 residues. The germline V gene encodes CDR1 LGHNA and CDR2 YNFKEQ. V was shortened by 0 bases and J by 0 bases, with 9 bases between the two germline ends.

The CDR3 reads CASSTGTEQETQYF. CDR3 in DNA: TGCGCCAGCAGTACAGGGACAGAACAAGAGACCCAGTACTTC. The chain recombines TRBV5-1 with TRBJ2-5; 7 bases are shared with TRBD1. After removal of 5 bases from V and 2 bases from J, the junction contained 6 bases not matched to a gene. CDR3 size: 14 residues. Germline values: CDR1 SGHRS, CDR2 YFSETQ.

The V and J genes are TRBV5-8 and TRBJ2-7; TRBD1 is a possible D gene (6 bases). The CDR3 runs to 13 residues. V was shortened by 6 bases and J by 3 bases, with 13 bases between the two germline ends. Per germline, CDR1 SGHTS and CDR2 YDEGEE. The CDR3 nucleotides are TGTGCCAGCATCGGGACATACGACTACGAGCAGTACTTC. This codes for CASIGTYDYEQYF.

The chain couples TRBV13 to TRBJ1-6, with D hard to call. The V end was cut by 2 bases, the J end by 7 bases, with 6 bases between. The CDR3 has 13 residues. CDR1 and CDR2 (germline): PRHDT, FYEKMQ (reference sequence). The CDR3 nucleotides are TGTGCCAGCAGCTTAAAAAAGAATTCACCCCTCCACTTT. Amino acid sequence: CASSLKKNSPLHF. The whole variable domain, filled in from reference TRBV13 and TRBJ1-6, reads AAGVIQSPRHLIKEKRETATLKCYPIPRHDTVYWYQQGPGQDPQFLISFYEKMQSDKGSIPDRFSAQQFSDYHSELNMSSLELGDSALYFCASSLKKNSPLHFGNGTRLTVT.